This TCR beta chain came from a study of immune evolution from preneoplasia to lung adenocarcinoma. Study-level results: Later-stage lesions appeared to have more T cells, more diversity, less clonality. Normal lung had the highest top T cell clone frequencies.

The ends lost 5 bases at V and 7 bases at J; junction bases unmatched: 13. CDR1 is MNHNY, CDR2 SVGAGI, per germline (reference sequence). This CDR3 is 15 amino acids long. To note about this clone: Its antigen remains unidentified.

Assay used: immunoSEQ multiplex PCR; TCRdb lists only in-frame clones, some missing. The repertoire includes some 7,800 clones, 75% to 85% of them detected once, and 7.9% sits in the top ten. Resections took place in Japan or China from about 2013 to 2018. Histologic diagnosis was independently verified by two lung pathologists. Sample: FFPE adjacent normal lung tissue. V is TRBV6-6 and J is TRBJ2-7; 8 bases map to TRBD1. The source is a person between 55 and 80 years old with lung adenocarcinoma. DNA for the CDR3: TGTGCCAGCAGTGACAAGTTTCAGGGGGCGAGTGAGCAGTACTTC. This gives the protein CASSDKFQGASEQYF.